The 16 T cell receptor beta chains below all came from one sample that was sequenced in a study of blood T cell repertoires in COVID-19. Assay: immunoSEQ multiplex PCR; the TCRdb copy retains only in-frame clones and omits some. The table records about 200,000 clones, approximately 86% of them present only once. The sample taken for sequencing was peripheral blood. Every receptor here comes from a man younger than 35 with active or convalescent COVID-19.

This clone was seen only a few times. V usage is TRBV11-3 and J usage is TRBJ2-7, with 8 bases matching TRBD2. Looked up from germline, CDR1 is SGHNT and CDR2 is YENEEA. This CDR3 contains 13 residues. V lost 3 bases, J lost 7 bases, and 5 bases stayed unmatched. CDR3 coding DNA: TGTGCCAGCAGCTTGACTAGCGTGGAAGAGCAGTACTTC. It yields the protein CASSLTSVEEQYF.

The chain uses TRBV10-3 and TRBJ1-2; D not resolved. Per germline, CDR1 ENHRY and CDR2 SYGVKD. Between the trimmed V and J ends, which lost 0 bases and 0 bases, there was a span of 5 bases. This CDR3 has 14 residues. CDR3: CAISESAANYGYTF. CDR3 bases: TGTGCCATCAGTGAGTCGGCAGCTAACTATGGCTACACCTTC.

The genes are TRBV12-3 or TRBV12-4 and TRBJ1-1; D call uncertain. This CDR3 comprises 13 residues. V lost 1 base to trimming and J lost 4 bases, with 7 bases between them. CDR3 sequence: CASSLGASTEAFF. The DNA of the CDR3 is TGTGCCAGCAGTTTAGGGGCTTCCACTGAAGCTTTCTTT.

This chain links TRBV4-1 with TRBJ1-2; 7 nucleotides align to TRBD1. The CDR3 contains 19 residues. The V gene end was trimmed by 2 bases and the J gene end by 2 bases; junction bases not matched to a gene: 17. Germline lookup yields CDR1 MGHRA and CDR2 YSYEKL. CDR3 loop: CASSQKAYRDRWGNYGYTF. DNA of the CDR3: TGCGCCAGCAGCCAAAAAGCCTACCGGGACAGATGGGGGAACTATGGCTACACCTTC.

This clone was picked up one time. V gene TRBV12-5 combines with J gene TRBJ2-5, with 12 bases that match TRBD2. Germline values: CDR1 LGHNT, CDR2 FRNRAP. CDR3 size: 16 residues. Germline trimming cut 5 bases from V and 5 bases from J; bases unmatched to any gene: 9. The CDR3, as DNA: TGTGCTAGTGGTCTATCTAGCGGGAGGGCCGGGGAGACCCAGTACTTC. This translates into CASGLSSGRAGETQYF.

This clone was detected a few times. This rearrangement joins TRBV28 to TRBJ1-3; 12 bases fit TRBD1. V shed 3 bases and J 4 bases; nucleotides not matched to a gene: 7. Germline CDR1 is MDHEN and CDR2 is SYDVKM. The CDR3 length is 17 residues. Here the CDR3 reads CASSFPGQGARGNTIYF. Here the CDR3 DNA reads TGTGCCAGCAGTTTTCCGGGACAGGGGGCGCGAGGAAACACCATATATTTT.

This clone was seen just once. The chain employs TRBV6-5 and TRBJ2-1; a possible D gene is TRBD2 (6 bases). CDR1 is MNHEY, CDR2 SVGAGI, per germline. The CDR3 runs to 14 residues. Deletions cut 4 bases from V and 12 bases from J, with 19 bases between. The CDR3 protein is CASSSPARDKRQFF. The CDR3 nucleotides read TGTGCCAGCAGTTCCCCGGCGCGGGATAAAAGGCAGTTCTTC.

The rearrangement links TRBV4-2 to TRBJ1-2; 9 positions agree with TRBD1. Germline CDR1 is LGHNA and CDR2 is YNFKEQ. V lost 0 bases and J lost 4; bases outside the gene matches: 9. The CDR3 has 17 residues. The chain's CDR3 is CASSQEGTGSLGYGYTF. The CDR3 nucleotides are TGTGCCAGCAGCCAAGAAGGGACAGGGTCGTTAGGCTATGGCTACACCTTC.

The chain combines TRBV19 with TRBJ2-7; D possibly corresponds to TRBD1 (6 bases). The V gene's germline CDR1 is LNHDA and CDR2 SQIVND (reference sequence). Trimming took 1 base from V and 2 from J, leaving 9 bases between them. There are 14 residues in the CDR3. CDR3 residues: CASSIGDITYEQYF. For the CDR3, the DNA is TGTGCCAGTAGTATAGGGGACATAACCTACGAGCAGTACTTC.

This sequence joins TRBV7-2 and TRBJ2-2, with D possibly TRBD1 on 5 matching bases. Trimming took off 2 bases at V and 3 bases at J, with 7 bases between the two ends. CDR1 is SGHTA, CDR2 FQGNSA, per germline. The CDR3 has 14 residues. The CDR3 protein is CASSLRGYTGELFF. In DNA form, the CDR3 reads TGTGCCAGCAGCTTAAGGGGTTACACCGGGGAGCTGTTTTTT.

The CDR3 bases are TGTGCCAGCAGAAAACGGAAGGGACAGGCAGAAGCCGATACGCAGTATTTT. It codes for CASRKRKGQAEADTQYF. The chain employs TRBV11-2 and TRBJ2-3; 8 bases match TRBD1. Per germline, CDR1 SGHAT and CDR2 FQNNGV. This CDR3 region has 17 residues. The trim removed 6 bases at V and 6 bases at J, leaving 17 bases unmatched.

The J gene is TRBJ2-1, the V gene TRBV7-3, with D uncertain. The CDR3 length is 13 residues. Germline loops: CDR1 SGHTA, CDR2 FQGTGA. V lost 5 bases, J lost 6 bases, and 11 bases lay in between. The CDR3 DNA sequence: TGTGCCAGCAGCCTTTTTCCCCTCAATGAGCAGTTCTTC. Amino acids: CASSLFPLNEQFF.

The chain has TRBV4-1 and TRBJ2-7; a weak D match, TRBD1 (6 bases). CDR3 length: 13 amino acids. Between the trimmed V and J ends, which lost 2 bases and 6 bases, there was a span of 11 bases. The germline CDR1 and CDR2 sequences are MGHRA and YSYEKL. The CDR3 loop reads CASSQSGGREQYF. For the CDR3, the DNA is TGCGCCAGCAGCCAAAGTGGGGGCCGCGAGCAGTACTTC.

This sequence joins TRBV7-2 and TRBJ1-1, with D possibly being TRBD1 (5 bases). Trimming removed 4 bases at V and 5 bases at J, with 17 bases between. The CDR3 consists of 15 residues. CDR1 and CDR2 from the germline V gene are SGHTA and FQGNSA. In DNA form, the CDR3 reads TGTGCCAGCAGCTCGATGGGACGGGGGAAGACTGAAGCTTTCTTT. It specifies CASSSMGRGKTEAFF. Supplemented by reference TRBV7-2 and TRBJ1-1, the full variable domain reads GAGVSQSPSNKVTEKGKDVELRCDPISGHTALYWYRQSLGQGLEFLIYFQGNSAPDKSGLPSDRFSAERTGGSVSTLTIQRTQQEDSAVYLCASSSMGRGKTEAFFGQGTRLTVV.

The rearrangement joins TRBV2 to TRBJ1-1, with TRBD1 identical over 8 bases. The germline CDR1 and CDR2 sequences are SNHLY and FYNNEI. The CDR3 is 13 amino acids. J gave up 4 bases and V 6 bases, and 4 bases lay outside the gene matches. The CDR3 loop is CASRKTGGTEAFF. The CDR3 DNA reads as TGTGCCAGCAGGAAAACAGGGGGCACTGAAGCTTTCTTT. Combining the CDR3 with reference TRBV2 and TRBJ1-1 gives the whole variable domain EPEVTQTPSHQVTQMGQEVILRCVPISNHLYFYWYRQILGQKVEFLVSFYNNEISEKSEIFDDQFSVERPDGSNFTLKIRSTKLEDSAMYFCASRKTGGTEAFFGQGTRLTVV.

V usage is TRBV7-2 and J usage is TRBJ1-3, with D possibly being TRBD1 (5 bases). Between the trimmed V and J ends, which lost 6 bases and 0 bases, there was a span of 12 bases. The germline CDR1 and CDR2 sequences are SGHTA and FQGNSA. This CDR3 is built from 15 residues. CDR3 region: CASRPDRSSGNTIYF. CDR3 coding DNA: TGTGCCAGCAGACCAGACAGATCCTCTGGAAACACCATATATTTT.